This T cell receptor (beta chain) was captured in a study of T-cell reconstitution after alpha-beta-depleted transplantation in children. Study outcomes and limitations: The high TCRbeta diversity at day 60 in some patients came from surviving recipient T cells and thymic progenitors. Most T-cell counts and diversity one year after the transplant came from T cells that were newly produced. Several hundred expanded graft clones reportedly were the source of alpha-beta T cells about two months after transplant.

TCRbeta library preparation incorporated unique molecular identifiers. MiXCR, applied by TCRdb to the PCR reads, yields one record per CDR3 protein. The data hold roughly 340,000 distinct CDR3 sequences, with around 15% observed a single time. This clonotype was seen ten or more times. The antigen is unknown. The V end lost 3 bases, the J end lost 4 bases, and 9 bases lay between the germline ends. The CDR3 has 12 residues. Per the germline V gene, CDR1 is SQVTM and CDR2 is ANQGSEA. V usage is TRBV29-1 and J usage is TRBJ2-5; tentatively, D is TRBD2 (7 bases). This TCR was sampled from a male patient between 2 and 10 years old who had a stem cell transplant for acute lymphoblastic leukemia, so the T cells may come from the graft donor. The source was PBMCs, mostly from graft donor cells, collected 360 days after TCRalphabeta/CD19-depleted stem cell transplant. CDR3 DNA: TGCAGCGTTGAGGGGGGGCGAGAGACCCAGTACTTC. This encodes CSVEGGRETQYF.